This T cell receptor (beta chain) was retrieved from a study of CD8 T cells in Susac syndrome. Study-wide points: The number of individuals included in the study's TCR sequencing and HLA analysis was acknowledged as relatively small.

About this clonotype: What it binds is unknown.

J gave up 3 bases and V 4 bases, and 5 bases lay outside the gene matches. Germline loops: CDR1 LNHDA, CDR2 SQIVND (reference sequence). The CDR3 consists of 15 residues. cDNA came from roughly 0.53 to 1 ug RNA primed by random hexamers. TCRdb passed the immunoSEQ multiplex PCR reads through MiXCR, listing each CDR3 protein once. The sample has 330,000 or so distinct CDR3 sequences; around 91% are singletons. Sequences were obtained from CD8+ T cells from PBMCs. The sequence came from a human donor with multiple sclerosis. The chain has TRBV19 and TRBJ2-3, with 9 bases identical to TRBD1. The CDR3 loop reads CASSTGTGITDTQYF. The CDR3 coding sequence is TGTGCCAGTAGTACGGGGACAGGGATTACAGATACGCAGTATTTT.